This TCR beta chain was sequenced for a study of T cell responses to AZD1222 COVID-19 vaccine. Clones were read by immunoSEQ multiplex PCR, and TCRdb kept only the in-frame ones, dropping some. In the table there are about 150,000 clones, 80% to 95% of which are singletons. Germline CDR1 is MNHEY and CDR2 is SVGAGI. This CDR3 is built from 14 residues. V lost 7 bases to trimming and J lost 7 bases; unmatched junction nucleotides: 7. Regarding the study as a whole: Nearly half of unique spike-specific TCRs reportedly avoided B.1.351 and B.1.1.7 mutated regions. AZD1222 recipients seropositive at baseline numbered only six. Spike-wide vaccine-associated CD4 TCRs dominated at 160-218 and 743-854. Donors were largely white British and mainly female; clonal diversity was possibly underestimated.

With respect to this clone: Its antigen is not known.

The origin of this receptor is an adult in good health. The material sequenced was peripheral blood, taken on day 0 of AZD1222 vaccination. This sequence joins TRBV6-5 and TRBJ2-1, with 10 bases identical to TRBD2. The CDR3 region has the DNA TGTGCCAGCATACCAGCGGGGGGGCGGAATGAGCAGTTCTTC. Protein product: CASIPAGGRNEQFF.